This T cell receptor (beta chain) originates from a study of T cells in Graves' hyperthyroidism and ophthalmopathy. This clonotype was seen repeatedly, ten times or more. There were TCR beta CDR3 regions amplified from RNA transcripts. TCR CDR3 regions were first amplified by RT-PCR with HTBI primers. A single record per CDR3 protein comes from TCRdb applying MiXCR to the multiplex PCR reads. The sample lists hundreds of thousands of distinct CDR3 sequences, roughly 32% occurring once. The ends were cut back, 2 bases at V and 4 bases at J, with 9 bases in the middle. The CDR3 contains 13 residues. CDR1 MDHEN and CDR2 SYDVKM come from the germline V gene. Newly diagnosed hyperthyroidism patients aged 18 to 65 years had disease lasting under 2 months. Clinical symptoms, serum thyroxine and TRAb, thyroid ultrasound and orbital computed tomography were used for the diagnoses.

Sequencing was performed on blood. The sequence was collected from a woman aged 40 to 50 with Graves' hyperthyroidism. The chain recombines TRBV28 with TRBJ2-7; D unclear. CDR3 DNA: TGTGCCAGCAGTTTAAAAGGGTCGTACGAGCAGTACTTC. Encoded protein: CASSLKGSYEQYF. Based on the CDR3 plus reference TRBV28 and TRBJ2-7, the full variable domain is DVKVTQSSRYLVKRTGEKVFLECVQDMDHENMFWYRQDPGLGLRLIYFSYDVKMKEKGDIPEGYSVSREKKERFSLILESASTNQTSMYLCASSLKGSYEQYFGPGTRLTVT.